The 18 T cell receptor beta chains listed next were all sequenced from one sample in a study of shared clonotypes between healthy human individuals. This table comes from immunoSEQ multiplex PCR, and its TCRdb copy is limited to in-frame clones, with some not included. In the table there are more than 1.2 million clones, roughly 98.5% of which are singletons. Sequencing was done on a sample of naive CD4+ T cells sorted from blood. The subset was: CD45RA+ positively selected. All receptors come from a man aged 25-40 years in good health.

The table lists this clone with a count of one. The chain is built from TRBV6-1 and TRBJ2-2; 7 bases match TRBD2. The CDR3 has 14 residues. Trimming at V came to 7 bases and at J to 6 bases, leaving 8 bases not matched to a gene. The germline V gene has CDR1 MNHNS and CDR2 SASEGT. CDR3 sequence (DNA): TGTGCCAGCACCCGCGGGAGTCTTCCCGGGGAGCTGTTTTTT. Translation gives CASTRGSLPGELFF.

The rearrangement links TRBV9 to TRBJ2-2; D might be TRBD1 (5 bases). CDR3 length: 17 amino acids. Germline V CDR1 and CDR2: SGDLS, YYNGEE. The germline V and J ends were trimmed by 0 bases and 1 base, with 13 bases remaining between them. As DNA, the CDR3 is TGTGCCAGCAGCGTAGTCCCCATAAGGGGGAACACCGGGGAGCTGTTTTTT. It yields the protein CASSVVPIRGNTGELFF.

The J gene is TRBJ1-2, the V gene TRBV7-9; D gene unclear. Trimming took off 5 bases at V and 5 bases at J, with 6 bases between the two ends. The CDR3 has 11 residues. The V gene's germline CDR1 is SEHNR and CDR2 FQNEAQ (reference sequence). This CDR3 is CASSQIYGYTF. For the CDR3, the DNA is TGTGCCAGCAGCCAAATTTATGGCTACACCTTC.

This chain links TRBV7-2 with TRBJ1-5; perhaps TRBD1 as D (6 bases). CDR1 SGHTA and CDR2 FQGNSA come from the germline V gene. The V end was cut by 3 bases, the J end by 5 bases, with 11 bases between. There are 14 residues in the CDR3. The CDR3 sequence is CASSFTGQDQPQHF. The CDR3 region has the DNA TGTGCCAGCAGCTTCACAGGGCAAGATCAGCCCCAGCATTTT. The full variable domain, completed using reference TRBV7-2 and TRBJ1-5, is GAGVSQSPSNKVTEKGKDVELRCDPISGHTALYWYRQSLGQGLEFLIYFQGNSAPDKSGLPSDRFSAERTGGSVSTLTIQRTQQEDSAVYLCASSFTGQDQPQHFGDGTRLSIL.

The rearrangement uses TRBV7-9 and TRBJ2-3; weak D call: TRBD1 (6 bases). CDR3 length: 16 residues. Germline V lookup: CDR1 SEHNR, CDR2 FQNEAQ (reference sequence). V shed 1 base and J shed 2 bases, with 13 bases lying between them. For the CDR3, the DNA is TGTGCCAGCAGCTTAGAACCTGGACAGCTCACAGATACGCAGTATTTT. Its protein is CASSLEPGQLTDTQYF.

Comments on this clone: This sample includes further DNA sequences coding for the same CDR3. The V and J genes are TRBV27 and TRBJ2-5; D perhaps matches TRBD1 (6 bases). From germline, CDR1 is MNHEY and CDR2 SMNVEV (reference sequence). The ends were cut back, 6 bases at V and 3 bases at J, with 11 bases in the middle. This CDR3 comprises 13 residues. CDR3 protein: CASRRHREETQYF. The CDR3 DNA sequence: TGTGCCAGCAGACGGCACAGGGAAGAGACCCAGTACTTC.

CDR3 coding DNA: TGTGCCAGCACCGGACAGGGGTCCTACAATGAGCAGTTCTTC. It is translated as CASTGQGSYNEQFF. The rearrangement uses TRBV6-1 and TRBJ2-1; 9 bases match TRBD1. V was pared by 7 bases and J by 1 base, with 2 bases of the junction left unmatched. This CDR3 is built from 14 residues. Germline V CDR1 and CDR2: MNHNS, SASEGT.

V usage is TRBV5-5 and J usage is TRBJ2-5, with D tentatively TRBD2 (5 bases). The CDR3 contains 13 residues. The germline gives CDR1 SGHKS, CDR2 YYEKEE (reference sequence). V was clipped by 2 bases and J by 4 bases, with 9 bases between them. The DNA of the CDR3 is TGTGCCAGCAGCTTTCTCCGGGGAGAGACCCAGTACTTC. It translates to CASSFLRGETQYF. The full variable domain, with the rest looked up from reference TRBV5-5 and TRBJ2-5, is DAGVTQSPTHLIKTRGQQVTLRCSPISGHKSVSWYQQVLGQGPQFIFQYYEKEERGRGNFPDRFSARQFPNYSSELNVNALLLGDSALYLCASSFLRGETQYFGPGTRLLVL.

The V gene is TRBV29-1, the J gene TRBJ1-1, with a tentative D call TRBD1 (6 bases). Germline values: CDR1 SQVTM, CDR2 ANQGSEA. V shed 2 bases and J shed 4 bases, with 23 bases lying between them. The length of the CDR3 is 17 residues. CDR3 in amino acids: CSVEQIRDIWVGTEAFF. The CDR3 nucleotides read TGCAGCGTTGAACAGATCCGGGACATTTGGGTGGGCACTGAAGCTTTCTTT.

The V call is TRBV6-6, the J call TRBJ2-3, with a possible D match to TRBD2 (6 bases). V was pared by 0 bases and J by 5 bases, with 15 bases between. Germline V lookup: CDR1 MNHNY, CDR2 SVGAGI (reference sequence). This CDR3 comprises 16 residues. The chain's CDR3 is CASSYSMGGWLDTQYF. CDR3 sequence (DNA): TGTGCCAGCAGTTACTCGATGGGGGGATGGTTAGATACGCAGTATTTT.

The genes are TRBV28 and TRBJ1-4; D remains ambiguous. Germline lookup yields CDR1 MDHEN and CDR2 SYDVKM. This CDR3 region has 14 residues. The V gene lost 6 bases and the J gene lost 6 bases, with 14 bases spanning the gap. The CDR3 loop is CASSLGLRDEKLFF. The CDR3, as DNA: TGTGCCAGCAGCCTTGGCTTGCGGGATGAAAAACTGTTTTTT.

The chain has TRBV10-2 and TRBJ2-5; D might be TRBD2 (5 bases). Germline CDR1 reads WSHSY; CDR2 reads SAAADI. CDR3 size: 12 residues. V lost 9 bases and J lost 8, with 16 bases in between. Here the CDR3 reads CASSVPDATQYF. In DNA form, the CDR3 reads TGCGCCAGTAGCGTCCCGGACGCTACCCAGTACTTC.

This clone has only one observation. The chain recombines TRBV6-1 with TRBJ2-7; 7 bases are a match to TRBD1. Germline V gives CDR1 MNHNS, CDR2 SASEGT. The CDR3 runs 13 residues. V shed 10 bases, J shed 0 bases, and the junction held 6 bases outside the gene matches. The CDR3 nucleotides are TGTGCCACCAGGGGGTCTAGCTCCTACGAGCAGTACTTC. Amino acids: CATRGSSSYEQYF.

About this clone itself: The junction departs from germline at one end; a sequencing error may be responsible. The chain joins TRBV18 to TRBJ2-7; D remains unclear. The CDR3 has 13 residues. Germline V gene data show CDR1 as KGHSH and CDR2 as LQKENI. The CDR3 DNA is TGTGCCAGCTCACCACCCACGGCCGGGTCCCTCCTCTTC. Its translation: CASSPPTAGSLLF. The variable domain in full, with the rest retrieved from reference TRBV18 and TRBJ2-7, is NAGVMQNPRHLVRRRGQEARLRCSPMKGHSHVYWYRQLPEEGLKFMVYLQKENIIDESGMPKERFSAEFPKEGPSILRIQQVVRGDSAAYFCASSPPTAGSLLFGPGTRLTVT.

The chain recombines TRBV6-1 with TRBJ1-5, with 7 bases aligning to TRBD1. The CDR3 has 16 amino acids. V shed 0 bases, J shed 0 bases, and the junction held 2 bases outside the gene matches. Germline V lookup: CDR1 MNHNS, CDR2 SASEGT. The CDR3 reads CASSEAGGYSNQPQHF. The CDR3 DNA follows: TGTGCCAGCAGTGAAGCAGGGGGCTATAGCAATCAGCCCCAGCATTTT.

The V and J genes are TRBV6-6 and TRBJ1-1; the D gene is possibly TRBD1 (5 bases). Per the germline V gene, CDR1 is MNHNY and CDR2 is SVGAGI (reference sequence). The ends were cut back, 8 bases at V and 3 bases at J, with 19 bases in the middle. The CDR3 runs to 15 residues. Here the CDR3 reads CASERRGAKDTEAFF. In DNA form, the CDR3 reads TGTGCCAGCGAAAGGAGGGGCGCGAAGGACACTGAAGCTTTCTTT.

The chain is built from TRBV28 and TRBJ2-7, with D maybe TRBD2 (6 bases). Germline V gene sequence: CDR1 MDHEN, CDR2 SYDVKM. Trimming took off 6 bases at V and 2 bases at J, with 17 bases between the two ends. This CDR3 region has 15 residues. The CDR3 sequence is CASSLISPGAYEQYF. The DNA of the CDR3 is TGTGCCAGCAGCCTGATCTCACCGGGGGCCTACGAGCAGTACTTC.

The rearrangement links TRBV29-1 to TRBJ2-7; TRBD2 matches at 8 bases. With V trimmed by 7 bases and J by 6 bases, 5 bases remained unmatched. This CDR3 is 11 amino acids long. Germline CDR1 is SQVTM and CDR2 is ANQGSEA. In DNA form, the CDR3 reads TGCAGCGGCGGAGCGGGAGTCGAGCAGTACTTC. Translation gives CSGGAGVEQYF.